The entry below gives a single T cell receptor beta chain sequence along with its context. Its antigen is still unknown. The data originate from a study of T cell responses to AZD1222 COVID-19 vaccine. Study-level points and caveats: Seropositive at baseline were only 5 to 7 AZD1222 recipients. Spike regions recognized by vaccine-associated CD4 TCRs spanned the protein, led by 160-218 and 743-854. Elevations in Spike-specific TCR breadth and depth followed administration of two AZD1222 doses. Clonal diversity may have been underestimated, and the donors were mostly white British, with more females than males.

Using immunoSEQ multiplex PCR, the repertoire was profiled, and TCRdb retains in-frame clones only, with some absent. The table has about 130,000 clones, roughly nine tenths seen once. The material was peripheral blood, obtained on day 0 of AZD1222 vaccination. The receptor was derived from an adult in good health.

DNA of the CDR3: TGTGCCAGCAGTGAGGGGAGAGGCTACACCTTC. This encodes CASSEGRGYTF. The rearrangement links TRBV6-1 to TRBJ1-2; D is ambiguous. This CDR3 has 11 residues. V shed 3 bases and J shed 8 bases, with 7 bases lying between them. CDR1 is MNHNS, CDR2 SASEGT, per germline.